This TCR beta chain came from a study of T-cell reconstitution after alpha-beta-depleted transplantation in children. At least ten counts were recorded for this clonotype. Unique molecular identifiers tagged the TCRbeta library. In TCRdb, the PCR reads were re-called with MiXCR into one record per CDR3 protein. The sample includes 260,000 or so distinct CDR3 sequences, 12% seen only once; the top ten take approximately 2.4%. CDR1 LGHNA and CDR2 YNFKEQ come from the germline V gene. This CDR3 region has 13 residues. Trimming took 7 bases from V and 1 from J, leaving 7 bases between them. This chain uses TRBV4-2 with TRBJ2-2; the D is unclear. Sequencing used PBMCs from the stem cell graft donor, obtained from the stem cell graft. The TCR originated in a human donor who donated a stem cell graft to a child with acute lymphoblastic leukemia. The CDR3 nucleotides read TGTGCCAGCATTGGCAAGAACACCGGGGAGCTGTTTTTT. The encoded protein is CASIGKNTGELFF.